This T cell receptor (beta chain) stems from a study of T-cell reconstitution after alpha-beta-depleted transplantation in children. This clonotype was observed a handful of times. A library of TCRbeta sequences, prepared with unique molecular identifiers, was generated. MiXCR, run by TCRdb on the PCR reads, gives a single entry per CDR3 protein. Here the sample spans 450,000 to 600,000 distinct CDR3 sequences, 32% being singletons. The CDR3 loop spans 13 amino acids. Per germline, CDR1 MDHEN and CDR2 SYDVKM. V dropped 3 bases and J dropped 5 bases, with 10 bases sitting between them. The chain has TRBV28 and TRBJ1-2; a possible D gene is TRBD1 (6 bases). The origin of this receptor is a human donor who donated a stem cell graft to a child with aplastic anemia. Sequenced here: PBMCs from the stem cell graft donor, sampled from the stem cell graft. The CDR3 DNA follows: TGTGCCAGCAGTTTCGGACAGCCTTATGGCTACACCTTC. Translated, it gives CASSFGQPYGYTF.